This passage covers 10 T cell receptor beta chains from one sample sequenced in a study of T cells in Graves' hyperthyroidism and ophthalmopathy. Amplification of TCR beta CDR3 regions used RNA as the template. In the first-round RT-PCR of the TCR CDR3, the HTBI primer set was used. One entry per CDR3 protein results from TCRdb running MiXCR on the multiplex PCR reads. In the table there are around 250,000 distinct CDR3 sequences, roughly 14% of which are singletons. Material for sequencing was blood. All receptors derive from a woman in her forties with Graves' hyperthyroidism that later progressed to Graves' ophthalmopathy.

This clonotype was seen at least ten times. The gene calls are TRBV6-2 or TRBV6-3 and TRBJ1-4; D perhaps matches TRBD1 (6 bases). V gave up 10 bases and J gave up 7 bases, with 16 bases separating them. Looked up from germline, CDR1 is MNHEY and CDR2 is SVGEGT. This CDR3 is built from 13 residues. This CDR3 reads CATWTAGGEKLFF. The CDR3 region has the DNA TGTGCCACCTGGACAGCAGGAGGTGAAAAACTGTTTTTT.

The chain has TRBV7-9 and TRBJ2-3; 7 bases are shared with TRBD2. The germline V gene encodes CDR1 SEHNR and CDR2 FQNEAQ (reference sequence). V trimming: 5 bases; J trimming: 2 bases; junction bases outside the gene matches: 7. CDR3 size: 15 residues. Here the CDR3 reads CASSAQSGITDTQYF. CDR3 bases: TGTGCCAGCAGCGCACAAAGCGGGATCACAGATACGCAGTATTTT.

At least ten counts were recorded for this clonotype. The chain is built from TRBV28 and TRBJ2-7; 7 positions agree with TRBD2. The junction had 4 bases not matched to a gene; V was cut back by 3 bases and J by 5 bases. CDR1 is MDHEN and CDR2 is SYDVKM in the germline V gene. CDR3 length: 13 residues. In DNA form, the CDR3 reads TGTGCCAGCAGTTTTTGGGAGGGAGACGAGCAGTACTTC. The encoded protein is CASSFWEGDEQYF.

In this sample, this clonotype turned up a few times. The rearrangement links TRBV7-8 to TRBJ2-5; the match to TRBD1 covers 9 bases. This CDR3 is built from 14 residues. V lost 6 bases and J lost 5; bases outside the gene matches: 7. Germline V gene sequence: CDR1 SGHVS, CDR2 FQNEAQ. CDR3 residues: CASRAGTGRETQYF. Written as DNA, the CDR3 is TGTGCCAGCAGGGCAGGGACAGGGCGGGAGACCCAGTACTTC.

This clonotype was picked up a small number of times. The chain recombines TRBV20-1 with TRBJ2-1; unclear D gene. The germline CDR1 and CDR2 sequences are DFQATT and SNEGSKA (reference sequence). The CDR3 sequence is 12 residues long. Trimming stripped 7 bases from V and 4 bases from J, with 11 bases between. The CDR3 DNA reads as TGCAGTGTACGGCCACTTTACAATGAGCAGTTCTTC. Amino acid sequence: CSVRPLYNEQFF.

This clonotype has ten or more counts. The chain carries TRBV11-2 and TRBJ2-1, with TRBD2 matching 8 bases. Trimming at V came to 5 bases and at J to 9 bases, leaving 12 bases not matched to a gene. Germline V lookup: CDR1 SGHAT, CDR2 FQNNGV. This CDR3 contains 15 residues. CDR3: CASSRLAGGGSEQFF. CDR3 bases: TGTGCCAGCAGCCGCCTGGCGGGAGGCGGGAGTGAGCAGTTCTTC.

CDR3 nucleotide sequence: TGTGCCAGCAGCTTAGTTTTTGGTGTGGGTTCTGGAAACACCATATATTTT. Translated, it gives CASSLVFGVGSGNTIYF. The chain couples TRBV7-9 to TRBJ1-3, with D unresolved. Per the germline V gene, CDR1 is SEHNR and CDR2 is FQNEAQ (reference sequence). CDR3 length: 17 residues. Trimming cost V 1 base and J 1 base, with 14 bases left between them.

This clonotype occurred many times. The chain links TRBV2 to TRBJ2-7, with unresolved D. Germline loops: CDR1 SNHLY, CDR2 FYNNEI. The ends were cut back, 6 bases at V and 3 bases at J, with 18 bases in the middle. There are 15 residues in the CDR3. This CDR3 reads CASSRTRTLVYEQYF. For the CDR3, the DNA is TGTGCCAGCAGCCGGACCCGTACCCTTGTCTACGAGCAGTACTTC.

The chain has TRBV27 and TRBJ2-2; perhaps TRBD2 as D (5 bases). V was pared by 2 bases and J by 3 bases, with 10 bases between. The germline CDR1 and CDR2 sequences are MNHEY and SMNVEV (reference sequence). This CDR3 is 15 amino acids long. This CDR3 reads CASSLMRADTGELFF. DNA for the CDR3: TGTGCCAGCAGTTTAATGCGAGCGGACACCGGGGAGCTGTTTTTT.

On this clonotype itself: A junction boundary mismatches the germline segment, possibly from a read error. The chain links TRBV18 to TRBJ1-2, with no clear D. The CDR3 length is 13 residues. Germline V gene sequence: CDR1 KGHSH, CDR2 LQKENI. In DNA, the CDR3 is TGTGTCAGCGCAACTGTACCCCGTAATGGCTACACCTTC. It encodes CVSATVPRNGYTF.